The 21 T cell receptor beta chains below were found in one sample sequenced in a study of blood T cell repertoires in COVID-19. Assay: immunoSEQ multiplex PCR; the TCRdb copy retains only in-frame clones and omits some. The sample has about 160,000 clones, 80% to 90% seen once. Sequencing input: peripheral blood. The receptors shown here come from an older man with acute or convalescent COVID-19.

CDR3 sequence: CASSQGRDTSTNEKLFF. In DNA form, the CDR3 reads TGTGCCAGCAGCCAAGGCCGGGACACTTCAACTAATGAAAAACTGTTTTTT. The rearrangement joins TRBV3-1 (or the pseudogene TRBV3-2) to TRBJ1-4; TRBD1 might be the D (6 bases). The CDR3 length is 17 residues. Trimming pared 1 base from V and 0 bases from J, leaving 12 bases between. Germline CDR1 is LGHDT and CDR2 is YNNKEL (reference sequence).

This chain's CDR3 is CASSLGTGGRTDTQYF. The CDR3, as DNA: TGTGCCAGCAGCTTAGGGACAGGGGGTCGCACAGATACGCAGTATTTT. This chain connects TRBV7-9 to TRBJ2-3; 10 bases line up with TRBD1. Losses at the gene ends were 1 base for V and 1 base for J; bases not matched to a gene: 2. Germline values: CDR1 SEHNR, CDR2 FQNEAQ (reference sequence). This CDR3 is built from 16 residues.

The V and J genes are TRBV5-1 and TRBJ2-2; weak D call: TRBD2 (5 bases). The germline V gene encodes CDR1 SGHRS and CDR2 YFSETQ. This CDR3 has 13 residues. V lost 2 bases, J lost 4 bases, and 6 bases lay in between. In DNA form, the CDR3 reads TGCGCCAGCAGCTTTGGAGGCACCGGGGAGCTGTTTTTT. Translated: CASSFGGTGELFF.

The chain employs TRBV25-1 and TRBJ2-1; 12 positions match TRBD2. CDR1 is MGHDK and CDR2 is SYGVNS in the germline V gene. V lost 6 bases, J lost 0 bases, and 3 bases stayed unmatched. This CDR3 contains 16 residues. CDR3 loop: CASRTSGSDSYNEQFF. The CDR3 bases are TGTGCCAGCAGGACTAGCGGGAGCGACTCCTACAATGAGCAGTTCTTC.

The J gene is TRBJ2-5, the V gene TRBV9; perhaps TRBD1 as D (6 bases). CDR3 length: 15 residues. Germline V CDR1 and CDR2: SGDLS, YYNGEE. Trimming shortened V by 0 bases and J by 7 bases, and 16 bases separated the two germline ends. The CDR3 sequence: CASSVEATLGGTQYF. The CDR3 nucleotides read TGTGCCAGCAGCGTAGAGGCTACCCTAGGGGGGACCCAGTACTTC.

This chain links TRBV11-3 with TRBJ2-1; possibly TRBD1 for D (5 bases). Germline CDR1 SGHNT, CDR2 YENEEA. The CDR3 is 16 amino acids. V lost 1 base to trimming and J lost 0 bases, with 10 bases between them. The CDR3 protein is CASSLGGRGSYNEQFF. For the CDR3, the DNA is TGTGCCAGCAGCTTAGGGGGAAGGGGCTCCTACAATGAGCAGTTCTTC.

The chain uses TRBV5-4 and TRBJ2-5; D is unresolved. The length of the CDR3 is 14 residues. Germline V gives CDR1 SGHNT, CDR2 YYREEE (reference sequence). V gave up 3 bases and J gave up 3 bases, with 12 bases separating them. The CDR3 DNA is TGTGCCAGCAGCTATGGCGACTGGAAAGAGACCCAGTACTTC. Translation gives CASSYGDWKETQYF.

This clone was observed a few times. The rearrangement links TRBV28 to TRBJ1-6; 9 nucleotides match TRBD1. The CDR3 has 15 residues. Germline CDR1 reads MDHEN; CDR2 reads SYDVKM. V lost 2 bases, J lost 9 bases, and 5 bases stayed unmatched. The CDR3 loop reads CASSLGTGLGSPLHF. For the CDR3, the DNA is TGTGCCAGCAGTTTAGGGACAGGGCTAGGTTCACCCCTCCACTTT.

The chain uses TRBV6-1 and TRBJ1-6; D not certain. Trimming stripped 2 bases from V and 8 bases from J, with 16 bases between. The CDR3 has 16 amino acids. The germline V gene has CDR1 MNHNS and CDR2 SASEGT. The CDR3 reads CASSENGARQDSPLHF. For the CDR3, the DNA is TGTGCCAGCAGTGAAAACGGTGCCAGGCAGGATTCACCCCTCCACTTT.

V and J are TRBV12-3 or TRBV12-4 and TRBJ1-1; D gene ambiguous. The length of the CDR3 is 12 residues. Trimming pared 8 bases from V and 6 bases from J, leaving 13 bases between. The CDR3 region has the DNA TGTGCCAGCGGCCTTGGGCGGGCTGAAGCTTTCTTT. This codes for CASGLGRAEAFF.

This chain uses TRBV2 with TRBJ1-2, with TRBD1 identical over 12 bases. V dropped 7 bases and J dropped 8; count of bases not matched to a gene: 5. Per germline, CDR1 SNHLY and CDR2 FYNNEI. The length of the CDR3 is 13 residues. The CDR3 DNA sequence: TGTGCCAGCATTCGGGACAGGGGGCAGGGCTACACCTTC. Its protein product is CASIRDRGQGYTF.

The rearrangement joins TRBV6-6 to TRBJ1-5; D is undetermined. The CDR3 is 14 residues long. Germline values: CDR1 MNHNY, CDR2 SVGAGI (reference sequence). Trimming left V 5 bases short and J 0 bases short, with 8 bases between. The CDR3 coding sequence is TGTGCCAGCAGTCCCGTAAATAGCAATCAGCCCCAGCATTTT. The encoded protein is CASSPVNSNQPQHF.

The V gene is TRBV29-1, the J gene TRBJ1-2, with D unclear. The germline V gene has CDR1 SQVTM and CDR2 ANQGSEA. The CDR3 is made up of 12 amino acids. Trimming left V 4 bases short and J 7 bases short, with 13 bases between. DNA for the CDR3: TGCAGCGTTGTGGAGGGCGTTAGTGGCTACACCTTC. This sequence encodes CSVVEGVSGYTF.

This chain links TRBV7-2 with TRBJ1-2, with D possibly TRBD1 on 6 matching bases. V lost 4 bases to trimming and J lost 8 bases, with 11 bases between them. Looked up from germline, CDR1 is SGHTA and CDR2 is FQGNSA. The CDR3 covers 12 residues. CDR3: CASSSTGLGYTF. The CDR3 DNA reads TGTGCCAGCAGCTCCACAGGGTTGGGCTACACCTTC.

The chain uses TRBV7-9 and TRBJ2-3; a possible D gene is TRBD2 (6 bases). The germline V gene encodes CDR1 SEHNR and CDR2 FQNEAQ (reference sequence). The CDR3 spans 13 residues. With 5 bases removed from V and 6 bases from J, the gap between germline ends came to 12 bases. The chain's CDR3 is CASSATSQDTQYF. The CDR3 DNA sequence: TGTGCCAGCAGCGCAACTAGCCAGGATACGCAGTATTTT.

The V gene is TRBV5-8, the J gene TRBJ2-1, with D perhaps matching TRBD2 (6 bases). CDR3 size: 15 residues. Germline V lookup: CDR1 SGHTS, CDR2 YDEGEE. V was clipped by 4 bases and J by 7 bases, with 18 bases between them. CDR3 in amino acids: CASSIRTIRGNEQFF. The CDR3 nucleotides are TGTGCCAGCAGCATACGAACGATACGGGGGAATGAGCAGTTCTTC.

The chain has TRBV18 and TRBJ2-1, with D possibly matching TRBD1 (7 bases). The CDR3 is made up of 15 amino acids. V was cut by 2 bases and J by 6 bases, with 14 bases left in between. Germline lookup yields CDR1 KGHSH and CDR2 LQKENI. The DNA of the CDR3 is TGTGCCAGCTCACCAGGTCTGCAGGGGGGCAATGAGCAGTTCTTC. Residues: CASSPGLQGGNEQFF.

This clone was observed a single time. The J gene is TRBJ2-1, the V gene TRBV14; D gene ambiguous. The CDR3 is 14 amino acids. Germline values: CDR1 SGHDN, CDR2 FVKESK. With 1 base removed from V and 0 bases from J, the gap between germline ends came to 4 bases. CDR3 sequence reads: CASSQASSYNEQFF. DNA for the CDR3: TGTGCCAGCAGCCAAGCGAGCTCCTACAATGAGCAGTTCTTC.

This chain connects TRBV5-6 to TRBJ1-4, with D possibly matching TRBD1 (5 bases). Trimming cost V 7 bases and J 7 bases, with 14 bases left between them. This CDR3 has 13 residues. Germline V CDR1 and CDR2: SGHDT, YYEEEE. CDR3 sequence reads: CASSQRGSEKLFF. DNA for the CDR3: TGTGCCAGCTCACAAAGGGGTAGTGAAAAACTGTTTTTT.

The genes are TRBV27 and TRBJ2-3; D is uncertain. Germline V gene sequence: CDR1 MNHEY, CDR2 SMNVEV (reference sequence). This CDR3 has 13 amino acids. Trimming cost V 6 bases and J 0 bases, with 7 bases left between them. The CDR3 DNA follows: TGTGCCAGCAGGAGAGTTAGCACAGATACGCAGTATTTT. Its protein product is CASRRVSTDTQYF.

The CDR3 DNA reads TGTGCCAGCAAGGAGGTATATAGCAATCAGCCCCAGCATTTT. Translated, it gives CASKEVYSNQPQHF. The chain combines TRBV6-5 with TRBJ1-5; D is undetermined. From germline, CDR1 is MNHEY and CDR2 SVGAGI. The CDR3 totals 14 residues. The V end lost 7 bases, the J end lost 0 bases, and 10 bases lay between the germline ends.